These 14 T cell receptor beta chains share one sample of origin, sequenced in a study of shared clonotypes between healthy human individuals. The repertoire was sequenced with immunoSEQ multiplex PCR; TCRdb's copy has only in-frame clones and lacks some. The sample records 330,000 or so clones, about 70% being singletons. Sequenced: memory CD4+ T cells sorted from blood. The subset: CD45RA-negative fraction. The receptors here all came from a young man in good health.

This chain uses TRBV18 with TRBJ2-2; 7 positions match TRBD1. V lost 0 bases, J lost 7 bases, and 8 bases stayed unmatched. The CDR3 spans 16 residues. Germline V gene sequence: CDR1 KGHSH, CDR2 LQKENI. The CDR3: CASSPPATGNGGELFF. CDR3 coding DNA: TGTGCCAGCTCACCACCGGCGACAGGGAACGGCGGGGAGCTGTTTTTT.

The rearrangement links TRBV7-2 to TRBJ2-3; D unclear. V dropped 1 base and J dropped 2 bases, with 7 bases sitting between them. This CDR3 region has 14 residues. Germline assignment: CDR1 SGHTA and CDR2 FQGNSA. CDR3 DNA sequence: TGTGCCAGCAGCTTAGATGGGAACACAGATACGCAGTATTTT. It translates to CASSLDGNTDTQYF.

The chain combines TRBV15 with TRBJ2-1; D gene uncertain. The CDR3 totals 17 residues. Germline CDR1 is LNHNV and CDR2 is YYDKDF (reference sequence). Trimming shortened V by 0 bases and J by 0 bases, and 12 bases separated the two germline ends. CDR3 in amino acids: CATSRDLSSNSYNEQFF. DNA for the CDR3: TGTGCCACCAGCAGAGATCTCTCCAGCAACTCCTACAATGAGCAGTTCTTC.

V gene TRBV6-1 combines with J gene TRBJ2-3; D ambiguous. V was clipped by 5 bases and J by 5 bases, with 11 bases between them. Germline-derived CDR1 and CDR2 are MNHNS and SASEGT. There are 13 residues in the CDR3. The CDR3 DNA reads as TGTGCCAGCAGTCCTTGGATCCGAGATACGCAGTATTTT. Translation gives CASSPWIRDTQYF.

The V call is TRBV6-1, the J call TRBJ2-7, with 7 bases fitting TRBD1. The germline V gene has CDR1 MNHNS and CDR2 SASEGT. Losses at the gene ends were 2 bases for V and 1 base for J; bases not matched to a gene: 5. The CDR3 totals 15 residues. CDR3 amino acids: CASSERQGPSYEQYF. The CDR3 DNA reads as TGTGCCAGCAGTGAAAGACAGGGTCCGTCCTACGAGCAGTACTTC.

The V gene is TRBV7-2, the J gene TRBJ2-3, with D uncertain. V was shortened by 3 bases and J by 0 bases, with 10 bases between the two germline ends. This CDR3 is built from 15 residues. Germline V CDR1 and CDR2: SGHTA, FQGNSA. The DNA of the CDR3 is TGTGCCAGCAGCTTGCGGTGGGCGAGCACAGATACGCAGTATTTT. The encoded protein is CASSLRWASTDTQYF.

The chain employs TRBV28 and TRBJ2-7, with a possible D match to TRBD2 (5 bases). CDR3 length: 13 residues. V shed 6 bases and J shed 2 bases, with 11 bases lying between them. The germline V gene encodes CDR1 MDHEN and CDR2 SYDVKM. DNA of the CDR3: TGTGCCAGCAGCCAAAGACTACCCTACGAGCAGTACTTC. This translates into CASSQRLPYEQYF.

The J gene is TRBJ2-6, the V gene TRBV7-6; TRBD1 or TRBD2 may be the D gene (6 bases each). Germline CDR1 SGHVS, CDR2 FNYEAQ. The CDR3 has 17 amino acids. Trimming cost V 5 bases and J 0 bases, with 14 bases left between them. CDR3 nucleotides: TGTGCCAGCAGCATAAGGGGGGTCTCCTCTGGGGCCAACGTCCTGACTTTC. Its protein product is CASSIRGVSSGANVLTF.

At least ten counts were recorded for this clone. The V gene is TRBV7-9, the J gene TRBJ1-1; TRBD1 might be the D (5 bases). Per the germline V gene, CDR1 is SEHNR and CDR2 is FQNEAQ (reference sequence). This CDR3 has 14 residues. Trimming shortened V by 5 bases and J by 6 bases, and 16 bases separated the two germline ends. The CDR3 loop reads CASSLDQGDAEAFF. CDR3 in DNA: TGTGCCAGCAGCCTAGATCAGGGAGACGCTGAAGCTTTCTTT.

J is TRBJ2-7 and V is TRBV5-5; D remains ambiguous. Germline CDR1 and CDR2: SGHKS and YYEKEE (reference sequence). CDR3 length equals 15 residues. With 1 base removed from V and 4 bases from J, the gap between germline ends came to 15 bases. The CDR3 loop reads CASSLREQTQYEQYF. In DNA form, the CDR3 reads TGTGCCAGCAGCTTGAGGGAACAGACCCAATACGAGCAGTACTTC.

The chain links TRBV5-1 to TRBJ1-1; a weak D match, TRBD1 (5 bases). CDR1 is SGHRS and CDR2 is YFSETQ in the germline V gene. V was cut by 4 bases and J by 5 bases, with 18 bases left in between. The CDR3 runs 15 residues. The CDR3 DNA reads TGCGCCAGCAGCCCTACCGGGGCAGGGAGAACTGAAGCTTTCTTT. Translating it yields CASSPTGAGRTEAFF.

The J gene is TRBJ1-2, the V gene TRBV30, with a weak D call TRBD1 (5 bases). Germline CDR1 reads GTSNPN; CDR2 reads SVGIG (reference sequence). This CDR3 spans 14 amino acids. Trimming pared 3 bases from V and 1 base from J, leaving 12 bases between. CDR3 sequence reads: CAWRGGDHNYGYTF. As DNA, the CDR3 is TGTGCCTGGAGGGGTGGGGACCATAACTATGGCTACACCTTC.

The chain is built from TRBV5-4 and TRBJ1-2; 9 bases line up with TRBD1. Germline-derived CDR1 and CDR2 are SGHNT and YYREEE (reference sequence). Trimming at V came to 1 base and at J to 8 bases, leaving 3 bases not matched to a gene. This CDR3 region has 13 residues. In DNA form, the CDR3 reads TGTGCCAGCAGCTTGACGGGACAGGGCGGCTACACCTTC. Translation gives CASSLTGQGGYTF.

The rearrangement links TRBV5-5 to TRBJ2-7; 9 bases match TRBD1. The CDR3 covers 14 residues. Germline lookup yields CDR1 SGHKS and CDR2 YYEKEE (reference sequence). Trimming at V came to 4 bases and at J to 3 bases, leaving 5 bases not matched to a gene. The CDR3 DNA reads as TGTGCCAGCAGCAGGGACAGGGTGAGCTACGAGCAGTACTTC. Translation: CASSRDRVSYEQYF.